The clone carrying this T cell receptor beta chain was seen a handful of times. No antigen is known for it. It was a multiplex PCR that amplified TCR beta CDR3, with 32 V and 13 J primers. Each CDR3 protein gets one entry after TCRdb re-called the multiplex PCR reads with MiXCR. The sample consists of 10,000 or so distinct CDR3 sequences, 25% to 35% of them appearing once. This sample is drawn from a study of immune heterogeneity within non-small cell lung tumors. General observations from the study: High-frequency T-cell receptor beta clonotypes were largely distinct between individual patients.

Each sample used roughly 600 ng of genomic DNA from bulk tumor tissue. Several spatially distant biopsies were obtained per primary tumor intraoperatively. Curative surgical treatment was performed in patients who had newly diagnosed, untreated non-small cell lung cancer. The sequence was collected from a woman aged 50 to 60 with non-small cell lung cancer. The sample taken for sequencing was lung tumor tissue.

The CDR3 protein is CASSVGLDNEQFF. The CDR3 DNA follows: TGTGCCAGCAGCGTAGGGCTCGACAATGAGCAGTTCTTC. V and J are TRBV9 and TRBJ2-1, with no clear D. Germline assignment: CDR1 SGDLS and CDR2 YYNGEE. CDR3 length: 13 amino acids. With 0 bases removed from V and 5 bases from J, the gap between germline ends came to 6 bases.